The 21 T cell receptor beta chains in this list originate from one sample, sequenced in a study of OX40 agonist ivuxolimab in advanced cancers. The repertoire was sequenced with immunoSEQ multiplex PCR; TCRdb's copy has only in-frame clones and lacks some. The data show about 67,000 clones, over 65% seen once. The source material was CD4+ or CD8+ T cells sorted from blood, sampled in a trial of the OX40 agonist ivuxolimab. The receptors stem from an adult with an advanced solid tumor such as melanoma, head and neck, liver or kidney cancer.

The chain is built from TRBV6-6 and TRBJ1-6; a possible D gene is TRBD1 (6 bases). Germline assignment: CDR1 MNHNY and CDR2 SVGAGI (reference sequence). Trimming pared 4 bases from V and 8 bases from J, leaving 15 bases between. This CDR3 is 15 amino acids long. The CDR3 nucleotides are TGTGCCAGCAGTTCCTCGGGGGGCCGGTATTCACCCCTCCACTTT. Translating it yields CASSSSGGRYSPLHF.

V gene TRBV18 combines with J gene TRBJ1-1; TRBD1 matches at 10 bases. The CDR3 covers 16 residues. Unmatched junction bases numbered 8, after V lost 6 bases and J lost 1 base. Germline V gene lookup returns CDR1 KGHSH and CDR2 LQKENI. In DNA, the CDR3 is TGTGCCAGCTCGGCCCTCCGGACAGGGGGGAACACTGAAGCTTTCTTT. This codes for CASSALRTGGNTEAFF.

The chain has TRBV6-6 and TRBJ2-7; D is ambiguous. CDR3 length equals 14 residues. Trimming cost V 0 bases and J 0 bases, with 6 bases left between them. Germline assignment: CDR1 MNHNY and CDR2 SVGAGI (reference sequence). DNA for the CDR3: TGTGCCAGCAGTTACTCTATGGACTCCTACGAGCAGTACTTC. Amino acids: CASSYSMDSYEQYF.

CDR3: CASSLVTANTGELFF. CDR3 nucleotide sequence: TGTGCCAGCAGCTTGGTGACGGCGAACACCGGGGAGCTGTTTTTT. The genes are TRBV7-3 and TRBJ2-2; D not resolved. The V and J ends lost 3 bases and 0 bases respectively, with 8 bases between them. This CDR3 has 15 amino acids. In germline, CDR1 is SGHTA, CDR2 FQGTGA.

The chain couples TRBV5-4 to TRBJ1-4, with TRBD1 matching over 7 bases. Germline assignment: CDR1 SGHNT and CDR2 YYREEE (reference sequence). J gave up 6 bases and V 2 bases, and 1 base lay outside the gene matches. The CDR3 spans 13 residues. CDR3 region: CASSFGTDEKLFF. For the CDR3, the DNA is TGTGCCAGCAGCTTTGGGACAGATGAAAAACTGTTTTTT.

The chain links TRBV7-9 to TRBJ1-6, with D possibly matching TRBD1 (6 bases). Trimming cost V 3 bases and J 10 bases, with 16 bases left between them. The length of the CDR3 is 15 residues. Germline-derived CDR1 and CDR2 are SEHNR and FQNEAQ (reference sequence). DNA of the CDR3: TGTGCCAGCAGCTTCAGAGGCCAGGGGCCGTCACCCCTCCACTTT. It translates to CASSFRGQGPSPLHF.

This chain connects TRBV5-8 to TRBJ1-1; D gene ambiguous. V lost 1 base, J lost 2 bases, and 9 bases lay in between. From germline, CDR1 is SGHTS and CDR2 YDEGEE. The CDR3 runs to 14 residues. The CDR3 here is CASSLQQSNTEAFF. CDR3 in DNA: TGTGCCAGCAGCTTGCAACAGTCAAACACTGAAGCTTTCTTT.

CDR3 loop: CASSPQGGNSGANVLTF. Here the CDR3 DNA reads TGTGCCAGCAGCCCCCAGGGCGGAAACTCTGGGGCCAACGTCCTGACTTTC. V and J are TRBV5-4 and TRBJ2-6; possibly TRBD1 for D (5 bases). With 4 bases removed from V and 0 bases from J, the gap between germline ends came to 14 bases. Germline-derived CDR1 and CDR2 are SGHNT and YYREEE (reference sequence). The CDR3 runs 17 residues. Based on the CDR3 plus reference TRBV5-4 and TRBJ2-6, the full variable domain is ETGVTQSPTHLIKTRGQQVTLRCSSQSGHNTVSWYQQALGQGPQFIFQYYREEENGRGNFPPRFSGLQFPNYSSELNVNALELDDSALYLCASSPQGGNSGANVLTFGAGSRLTVL.

The J gene is TRBJ1-3, the V gene TRBV10-1; tentatively, D is TRBD1 (6 bases). V lost 6 bases to trimming and J lost 0 bases, with 15 bases between them. CDR1 is WNHNN and CDR2 is SYGVQD in the germline V gene (reference sequence). This CDR3 is 16 amino acids long. The CDR3 here is CASSPGTWNSGNTIYF. The CDR3 nucleotides are TGCGCCAGCAGCCCCGGGACATGGAACTCTGGAAACACCATATATTTT.

This chain uses TRBV2 with TRBJ2-2; D is ambiguous. The CDR3 totals 16 residues. Trimming left V 4 bases short and J 1 base short, with 13 bases between. Germline V lookup: CDR1 SNHLY, CDR2 FYNNEI. CDR3 residues: CASSVLRAGNTGELFF. DNA of the CDR3: TGTGCCAGCAGTGTTTTACGGGCAGGGAACACCGGGGAGCTGTTTTTT.

V is TRBV6-5 and J is TRBJ2-1, with D perhaps matching TRBD1 (6 bases). Germline lookup yields CDR1 MNHEY and CDR2 SVGAGI. The V gene lost 7 bases and the J gene lost 4 bases, with 14 bases spanning the gap. The CDR3 spans 14 residues. This chain's CDR3 is CASNRGGQYNEQFF. Here the CDR3 DNA reads TGTGCCAGCAACCGCGGAGGACAGTACAATGAGCAGTTCTTC.

The V call is TRBV7-6, the J call TRBJ1-5; D unresolved. Germline V gene lookup returns CDR1 SGHVS and CDR2 FNYEAQ. This CDR3 comprises 13 residues. V gave up 5 bases and J gave up 3 bases, with 8 bases separating them. The CDR3 spells CASSPDTNQPQHF. The DNA of the CDR3 is TGTGCCAGCAGCCCTGACACCAATCAGCCCCAGCATTTT. Drawing the rest from reference TRBV7-6 and TRBJ1-5, the complete variable domain is GAGVSQSPRYKVTKRGQDVALRCDPISGHVSLYWYRQALGQGPEFLTYFNYEAQQDKSGLPNDRFSAERPEGSISTLTIQRTEQRDSAMYRCASSPDTNQPQHFGDGTRLSIL.

This clone was seen once. V is TRBV19 and J is TRBJ1-5, with TRBD1 matching over 10 bases. J lost 1 base, V lost 7 bases, and 16 bases had no gene match. This CDR3 spans 19 amino acids. The germline V gene encodes CDR1 LNHDA and CDR2 SQIVND (reference sequence). The CDR3: CASTSFTGTGVVSNQPQHF. The CDR3 nucleotides read TGTGCCAGTACCTCATTTACGGGGACAGGGGTCGTGAGCAATCAGCCCCAGCATTTT. The whole variable domain, remainder taken from reference TRBV19 and TRBJ1-5, is DGGITQSPKYLFRKEGQNVTLSCEQNLNHDAMYWYRQDPGQGLRLIYYSQIVNDFQKGDIAEGYSVSREKKESFPLTVTSAQKNPTAFYLCASTSFTGTGVVSNQPQHFGDGTRLSIL.

This chain joins TRBV29-1 and TRBJ1-2, with a possible D match to TRBD1 (5 bases). V was cut by 1 base and J by 8 bases, with 14 bases left in between. Germline values: CDR1 SQVTM, CDR2 ANQGSEA. This CDR3 has 13 residues. The CDR3 loop is CSVEVWGVRGYTF. CDR3 in DNA: TGCAGCGTTGAAGTTTGGGGGGTACGGGGCTACACCTTC.

This clone was counted once. This chain uses TRBV5-1 with TRBJ2-3; no definite D call. Germline V gene data show CDR1 as SGHRS and CDR2 as YFSETQ. The V gene lost 1 base and the J gene lost 4 bases, with 7 bases spanning the gap. This CDR3 comprises 13 residues. CDR3 DNA: TGCGCCAGCAGCTTGAGGTTGGCAGATACGCAGTATTTT. This sequence encodes CASSLRLADTQYF.

The rearrangement uses TRBV11-3 and TRBJ2-7; weak D call: TRBD1 (7 bases). Deletions cut 5 bases from V and 9 bases from J, with 17 bases between. The CDR3 extends over 13 amino acids. Germline CDR1 SGHNT, CDR2 YENEEA. The CDR3 protein is CASSADRDGGQYF. The DNA for the CDR3 is TGTGCCAGCAGCGCCGACAGGGACGGGGGGCAGTACTTC. Filled out from reference TRBV11-3 and TRBJ2-7, the complete variable domain reads EAGVVQSPRYKIIEKKQPVAFWCNPISGHNTLYWYLQNLGQGPELLIRYENEEAVDDSQLPKDRFSAERLKGVDSTLKIQPAELGDSAVYLCASSADRDGGQYFGPGTRLTVT.

V gene TRBV5-1 combines with J gene TRBJ2-7; maybe TRBD2 (5 bases). Trimming took off 0 bases at V and 4 bases at J, with 11 bases between the two ends. The germline V gene encodes CDR1 SGHRS and CDR2 YFSETQ. There are 14 residues in the CDR3. CDR3 region: CASSLADAGYEQYF. CDR3 bases: TGCGCCAGCAGCTTGGCGGATGCGGGTTACGAGCAGTACTTC.

The chain links TRBV6-5 to TRBJ2-5; 7 positions agree with TRBD2. Losses at the gene ends were 2 bases for V and 5 bases for J; bases not matched to a gene: 5. The CDR3 runs 14 residues. The germline V gene encodes CDR1 MNHEY and CDR2 SVGAGI. CDR3 residues: CASSYGGRAETQYF. The CDR3 DNA reads as TGTGCCAGCAGTTACGGGGGGAGGGCGGAGACCCAGTACTTC.

This chain uses TRBV2 with TRBJ1-1; tentative D call: TRBD1 (5 bases). The CDR3 runs 14 residues. CDR1 is SNHLY, CDR2 FYNNEI, per germline. Trimming removed 6 bases at V and 6 bases at J, with 17 bases between. The CDR3 here is CASRATGTIPEAFF. The CDR3 DNA is TGTGCCAGCAGAGCTACCGGGACGATCCCTGAAGCTTTCTTT.

The chain is built from TRBV7-2 and TRBJ2-2; no firm D call. CDR3 size: 15 residues. V lost 1 base and J 4 bases, leaving 10 bases between the germline ends. Germline V gene data show CDR1 as SGHTA and CDR2 as FQGNSA. The DNA of the CDR3 is TGTGCCAGCAGCTTAGTGGTCAAAAGCACCGGGGAGCTGTTTTTT. This gives the protein CASSLVVKSTGELFF.

V is TRBV5-1 and J is TRBJ2-2; perhaps TRBD2 as D (5 bases). CDR3 length: 15 amino acids. The V gene lost 1 base and the J gene lost 3 bases, with 10 bases spanning the gap. The germline V gene encodes CDR1 SGHRS and CDR2 YFSETQ. Here the CDR3 DNA reads TGCGCCAGCAGCTTGTACCAGGACTACACCGGGGAGCTGTTTTTT. It yields the protein CASSLYQDYTGELFF.